A single sample gave rise to the 32 T cell receptor beta chains below, sequenced in a study of radiation and T cells in renal cell carcinoma. Time point reported: blood 2 weeks post-SBRT. Treatment reported: 15 Gy SBRT to primary tumor, nephrectomy 4 weeks later. Profiled with immunoSEQ multiplex PCR; TCRdb holds only in-frame clones, not every one. The table records about 150,000 clones, over 80% of them present only once. The sequenced sample was blood, obtained from a patient whose treatment included radiotherapy and nephrectomy. The receptor source for this set is a woman aged 45-65 years with renal cell carcinoma.

J is TRBJ1-1 and V is TRBV5-1; no reliable D call. The CDR3 has 15 residues. Deletions cut 3 bases from V and 5 bases from J, with 17 bases between. Germline V gives CDR1 SGHRS, CDR2 YFSETQ. As DNA, the CDR3 is TGCGCCAGCAGCTCCCCCGGCTGGGGAGATACTGAAGCTTTCTTT. It translates to CASSSPGWGDTEAFF.

The chain carries TRBV7-3 and TRBJ2-1; D unclear. There are 12 residues in the CDR3. V was shortened by 5 bases and J by 7 bases, with 9 bases between the two germline ends. Germline CDR1 is SGHTA and CDR2 is FQGTGA. CDR3 region: CASSRTRNEQFF. For the CDR3, the DNA is TGTGCCAGCAGCCGGACCCGTAATGAGCAGTTCTTC.

The chain has TRBV6-1 and TRBJ2-1, with TRBD2 matching over 9 bases. V lost 6 bases, J lost 2 bases, and 5 bases stayed unmatched. The CDR3 has 15 amino acids. The germline gives CDR1 MNHNS, CDR2 SASEGT. In nucleotides, the CDR3 is TGTGCCAGCAGGATGACTAGCGGCCCCTACAATGAGCAGTTCTTC. Translated, it gives CASRMTSGPYNEQFF.

The rearrangement links TRBV4-2 to TRBJ2-1; 9 nucleotides match TRBD2. V lost 0 bases and J lost 7; bases outside the gene matches: 13. This CDR3 comprises 18 residues. Germline V lookup: CDR1 LGHNA, CDR2 YNFKEQ. The CDR3 region is CASSQEMTSGGSTNEQFF. CDR3 in DNA: TGTGCCAGCAGCCAAGAAATGACGAGCGGGGGGTCGACGAATGAGCAGTTCTTC.

This clone showed up just once. The chain links TRBV7-2 to TRBJ2-3; no firm D call. CDR1 is SGHTA and CDR2 is FQGNSA in the germline V gene. Trimming took 2 bases from V and 6 from J, leaving 9 bases between them. This CDR3 comprises 13 residues. CDR3 in DNA: TGTGCCAGCAGCTTACTTGGGAAGGATACGCAGTATTTT. It yields the protein CASSLLGKDTQYF. Using reference TRBV7-2 and TRBJ2-3 for the parts outside the CDR3, the full variable domain is GAGVSQSPSNKVTEKGKDVELRCDPISGHTALYWYRQSLGQGLEFLIYFQGNSAPDKSGLPSDRFSAERTGGSVSTLTIQRTQQEDSAVYLCASSLLGKDTQYFGPGTRLTVL.

This CDR3 is CASSVGPGQSYEQYF. In DNA, the CDR3 is TGTGCCAGCAGCGTGGGTCCGGGACAATCCTACGAGCAGTACTTC. This sequence joins TRBV14 and TRBJ2-7; tentative D call: TRBD1 (6 bases). CDR1 is SGHDN and CDR2 is FVKESK in the germline V gene. The CDR3 has 15 residues. V was trimmed by 5 bases and J by 1 base, leaving 15 bases between them.

This clone came up a few times. This sequence joins TRBV7-2 and TRBJ1-1; no clear D. V was trimmed by 3 bases and J by 1 base, leaving 6 bases between them. Looked up from germline, CDR1 is SGHTA and CDR2 is FQGNSA. The CDR3 has 13 amino acids. CDR3 in DNA: TGTGCCAGCAGCTTGCCTACGAACACTGAAGCTTTCTTT. Protein: CASSLPTNTEAFF.

The rearrangement uses TRBV30 and TRBJ1-2; TRBD1 matches 8 bases. This CDR3 is built from 17 residues. Looked up from germline, CDR1 is GTSNPN and CDR2 is SVGIG (reference sequence). The V segment lost 4 bases and the J segment 8 bases; nucleotides outside the gene matches: 21. The CDR3 region has the DNA TGTGCCTGGATCGGGCCGGCAGGGGGCCTCGGGAGCGGCGGCTACACCTTC. Its protein product is CAWIGPAGGLGSGGYTF.

The chain is built from TRBV7-2 and TRBJ1-1, with a possible D match to TRBD1 (5 bases). Germline V gives CDR1 SGHTA, CDR2 FQGNSA. The CDR3 runs 15 residues. The germline V and J ends were trimmed by 3 bases and 1 base, with 12 bases remaining between them. The CDR3 coding sequence is TGTGCCAGCAGCTTCCAACAGGCAGGGAACACTGAAGCTTTCTTT. Translated, it gives CASSFQQAGNTEAFF.

The chain links TRBV10-3 to TRBJ1-6, with TRBD1 matching over 8 bases. The CDR3 totals 13 residues. Germline V gene data show CDR1 as ENHRY and CDR2 as SYGVKD. J was trimmed by 7 bases and V by 11 bases; bases with no gene match: 7. CDR3 nucleotide sequence: TGTGCCTCCAGGGGACAGGAAAATTCACCCCTCCACTTT. Translated: CASRGQENSPLHF.

The V and J genes are TRBV7-8 and TRBJ2-3; possibly TRBD2 for D (6 bases). Germline V CDR1 and CDR2: SGHVS, FQNEAQ. Trimming took 4 bases from V and 2 from J, leaving 16 bases between them. This CDR3 contains 16 residues. The CDR3 is CASSSTGTGYTDTQYF. As DNA, the CDR3 is TGTGCCAGCAGCTCAACCGGGACTGGATACACAGATACGCAGTATTTT.

Here the CDR3 DNA reads TGTGCCAGCAGGTTGGGACTGCCAACAGATACGCAGTATTTT. It translates to CASRLGLPTDTQYF. The J gene is TRBJ2-3, the V gene TRBV25-1, with a possible D match to TRBD2 (6 bases). Germline values: CDR1 MGHDK, CDR2 SYGVNS. Trimming shortened V by 6 bases and J by 3 bases, and 13 bases separated the two germline ends. This CDR3 comprises 14 residues.

V and J are TRBV10-1 and TRBJ1-1; D not resolved. This CDR3 has 15 amino acids. Trimming left V 1 base short and J 0 bases short, with 9 bases between. Per germline, CDR1 WNHNN and CDR2 SYGVQD (reference sequence). The CDR3 DNA sequence: TGCGCCAGCAGTGAGTTTATGCGATTGAACACTGAAGCTTTCTTT. Protein sequence: CASSEFMRLNTEAFF.

The count of this clone is one. The V and J genes are TRBV2 and TRBJ2-7, with 11 bases aligning to TRBD2. The germline gives CDR1 SNHLY, CDR2 FYNNEI. With 3 bases clipped from V and 3 bases from J, the junction kept 10 bases outside the gene matches. CDR3 length: 17 residues. For the CDR3, the DNA is TGTGCCAGCAGTGATTTTTCTTGGGGACTAGCGGACTACGAGCAGTACTTC. Protein sequence: CASSDFSWGLADYEQYF.

The V and J genes are TRBV19 and TRBJ2-5, with TRBD2 as a possible D gene (6 bases). Trimming cost V 4 bases and J 2 bases, with 14 bases left between them. Germline values: CDR1 LNHDA, CDR2 SQIVND (reference sequence). The CDR3 has 15 residues. The CDR3 DNA follows: TGTGCCAGTAGTACCCCGGGACTTCAACAAGAGACCCAGTACTTC. Translating gives CASSTPGLQQETQYF.

This chain links TRBV4-3 with TRBJ1-6; D is ambiguous. The germline V and J ends were trimmed by 0 bases and 8 bases, with 11 bases remaining between them. Germline V lookup: CDR1 LGHNA, CDR2 YSLEER. The CDR3 is 15 amino acids. Written as DNA, the CDR3 is TGCGCCAGCAGCCAAGATGAGGAAATGGATTCACCCCTCCACTTT. It codes for CASSQDEEMDSPLHF.

The chain employs TRBV30 and TRBJ1-2, with D hard to call. Germline V lookup: CDR1 GTSNPN, CDR2 SVGIG (reference sequence). This CDR3 contains 13 residues. V was cut by 0 bases and J by 4 bases, with 9 bases left in between. The CDR3, as DNA: TGTGCCTGGAGTGTTTCCCAACTCTATGGCTACACCTTC. Translating gives CAWSVSQLYGYTF.

The V and J genes are TRBV10-3 and TRBJ2-1; 8 bases match TRBD1. The V gene's germline CDR1 is ENHRY and CDR2 SYGVKD. The CDR3 is 15 amino acids. V lost 2 bases and J lost 8; bases outside the gene matches: 8. The CDR3 bases are TGTGCCATCAGTGAGGGAGGGACAGGTTTCGATGAGCAGTTCTTC. It codes for CAISEGGTGFDEQFF.

This CDR3 reads CASSLGTDYSPLHF. The CDR3 DNA sequence: TGTGCCAGCTCACTCGGGACAGATTATTCACCCCTCCACTTT. The chain is built from TRBV18 and TRBJ1-6; 7 positions agree with TRBD1. CDR1 is KGHSH and CDR2 is LQKENI in the germline V gene. V was pared by 4 bases and J by 8 bases, with 5 bases of the junction left unmatched. The CDR3 has 14 residues.

CDR3 in amino acids: CASSLDSPPQHF. The CDR3 bases are TGTGCCAGCAGCCTCGACTCCCCGCCCCAGCATTTT. The chain joins TRBV6-6 to TRBJ1-5; D is uncertain. The V gene lost 6 bases and the J gene lost 9 bases, with 12 bases spanning the gap. This CDR3 region has 12 residues. Germline loops: CDR1 MNHNY, CDR2 SVGAGI (reference sequence).

In regard to this clone: Other DNA variants within this sample encode the same CDR3. The chain combines TRBV7-6 with TRBJ2-5, with D perhaps TRBD1 or TRBD2 (5 bases each). The V end was cut by 1 base, the J end by 4 bases, with 13 bases between. The germline gives CDR1 SGHVS, CDR2 FNYEAQ. This CDR3 spans 15 amino acids. CDR3 protein: CASSLGTGLGETQYF. CDR3 nucleotide sequence: TGTGCCAGCAGCTTAGGTACGGGGCTTGGAGAGACCCAGTACTTC.

Written as DNA, the CDR3 is TGTGCCAGCAGCTTAGGGGAGGGGACAAGCGGGGAAAAACTGTTTTTT. Translated, it gives CASSLGEGTSGEKLFF. The chain uses TRBV7-2 and TRBJ1-4, with a weak D call TRBD1 (6 bases). With 1 base removed from V and 8 bases from J, the gap between germline ends came to 17 bases. CDR1 and CDR2 (germline): SGHTA, FQGNSA. This CDR3 has 16 amino acids.

The V call is TRBV7-9, the J call TRBJ2-5; perhaps TRBD1 as D (6 bases). With 2 bases removed from V and 5 bases from J, the gap between germline ends came to 12 bases. In germline, CDR1 is SEHNR, CDR2 FQNEAQ (reference sequence). The CDR3 is made up of 14 amino acids. The CDR3 is CASSLSGAAETQYF. The CDR3, as DNA: TGTGCCAGCAGCTTATCAGGGGCCGCGGAGACCCAGTACTTC.

This clone has just a few counts. The chain carries TRBV19 and TRBJ2-7; maybe TRBD2 (5 bases). Germline V lookup: CDR1 LNHDA, CDR2 SQIVND (reference sequence). V was shortened by 6 bases and J by 1 base, with 16 bases between the two germline ends. CDR3 length equals 15 residues. The CDR3 DNA follows: TGTGCCAGTAGCATCGGGGTCGATTGGTCCTACGAGCAGTACTTC. This encodes CASSIGVDWSYEQYF.

This chain uses TRBV6-7 with TRBJ1-2; D is uncertain. TRBV6-7 is designated an ORF whose function remains uncertain. The CDR3 extends over 10 amino acids. The V end lost 5 bases, the J end lost 8 bases, and 6 bases lay between the germline ends. The CDR3 loop reads CASSRGGYTF. CDR3 bases: TGTGCCAGCAGTCGAGGGGGCTACACCTTC.

The chain has TRBV6-6 and TRBJ2-5; D is perhaps TRBD1 (5 bases). Germline-derived CDR1 and CDR2 are MNHNY and SVGAGI (reference sequence). Trimming stripped 7 bases from V and 2 bases from J, with 14 bases between. The CDR3 has 14 amino acids. The CDR3 region has the DNA TGTGCCAGCAAGTACTCAGGGCCTCAAGAGACCCAGTACTTC. Its translation is CASKYSGPQETQYF.

The chain is built from TRBV18 and TRBJ1-5, with 10 bases aligning to TRBD1. Germline CDR1 is KGHSH and CDR2 is LQKENI. The J segment lost 5 bases and the V segment lost 4 bases, leaving 5 bases of the junction unmatched. The CDR3 spans 15 residues. For the CDR3, the DNA is TGTGCCAGCTCACTTCTCGGACAGGGGGATCAGCCCCAGCATTTT. Encoded protein: CASSLLGQGDQPQHF.

The chain couples TRBV4-2 to TRBJ2-1; D gene uncertain. CDR3 length equals 16 residues. The germline CDR1 and CDR2 sequences are LGHNA and YNFKEQ. Trimming cost V 4 bases and J 0 bases, with 13 bases left between them. The CDR3 sequence: CASSPRTVSSYNEQFF. CDR3 DNA sequence: TGTGCCAGCAGCCCCCGGACCGTCAGCTCCTACAATGAGCAGTTCTTC.

The gene calls are TRBV7-2 and TRBJ2-3; no reliable D call. The V and J ends lost 5 bases and 4 bases respectively, with 13 bases between them. The germline V gene has CDR1 SGHTA and CDR2 FQGNSA. This CDR3 has 14 residues. The CDR3 here is CASSPDHSSDTQYF. DNA of the CDR3: TGTGCCAGCAGCCCGGATCATTCGTCAGATACGCAGTATTTT.

The chain is built from TRBV19 and TRBJ1-1; the D gene is possibly TRBD1 (5 bases). Looked up from germline, CDR1 is LNHDA and CDR2 is SQIVND (reference sequence). This CDR3 region has 16 residues. V lost 3 bases, J lost 3 bases, and 17 bases lay in between. As DNA, the CDR3 is TGTGCCAGTAGTATGGTTGGAGGGGTGGGTTACACTGAAGCTTTCTTT. Translated: CASSMVGGVGYTEAFF. Based on the CDR3 plus reference TRBV19 and TRBJ1-1, the full variable domain is DGGITQSPKYLFRKEGQNVTLSCEQNLNHDAMYWYRQDPGQGLRLIYYSQIVNDFQKGDIAEGYSVSREKKESFPLTVTSAQKNPTAFYLCASSMVGGVGYTEAFFGQGTRLTVV.

This CDR3 is CATSRGGGQGSFQPQHF. The CDR3 DNA reads as TGTGCCACCAGCAGAGGTGGGGGACAGGGGAGTTTTCAGCCCCAGCATTTT. This chain connects TRBV15 to TRBJ1-5; 10 nucleotides align to TRBD1. In germline, CDR1 is LNHNV, CDR2 YYDKDF (reference sequence). The junction had 9 bases not matched to a gene; V was cut back by 1 base and J by 6 bases. The CDR3 loop spans 17 amino acids. The entire variable domain, with the rest obtained from reference TRBV15 and TRBJ1-5, is as follows: DAMVIQNPRYQVTQFGKPVTLSCSQTLNHNVMYWYQQKSSQAPKLLFHYYDKDFNNEADTPDNFQSRRPNTSFCFLDIRSPGLGDTAMYLCATSRGGGQGSFQPQHFGDGTRLSIL.

This chain connects TRBV5-8 to TRBJ2-7, with TRBD1 matching over 9 bases. The V segment lost 0 bases and the J segment 1 base; nucleotides outside the gene matches: 11. The germline V gene encodes CDR1 SGHTS and CDR2 YDEGEE. This CDR3 is built from 18 residues. This CDR3 is CASSLAETGGGRSYEQYF. The CDR3, as DNA: TGTGCCAGCAGCTTGGCCGAGACAGGGGGAGGACGGTCCTACGAGCAGTACTTC.